The rows below give T cell receptor beta chains drawn from one sample of a study of cytomegalovirus exposure and HLA in healthy donors. Here immunoSEQ multiplex PCR was the method, and the copy in TCRdb shows in-frame clones only, minus some. The repertoire holds over 100,000 clones, with approximately 78% as singletons. The specimen was PBMCs. Receptor source: a man aged 25 to 40 in good health and CMV-seropositive. The CDR3 runs from the conserved cysteine through the conserved F or W. D genes are given only for firm matches. Only some rows state a clone size, as once, few, many or a class for expanded clones.

-	-	TRBV28	TRBJ2-3	CASSFPLGSGSTDTQYF	TGTGCCAGCAGTTTCCCTTTAGGTAGCGGAAGCACAGATACGCAGTATTTT
-	-	TRBV28	TRBJ1-1	CASSLWDLGSEAFF	TGTGCCAGCAGTTTATGGGACTTAGGATCTGAAGCTTTCTTT
once	-	TRBV4-1	TRBJ2-7	CASSQADSYEQYF	TGCGCCAGCAGCCAAGCGGACTCTTACGAGCAGTACTTC
-	TRBD1	TRBV25-1	TRBJ2-7	CASSDSYLNWTGINEQYF	TGTGCCAGCAGTGATTCCTACCTCAACTGGACAGGGATCAACGAGCAGTACTTC
-	-	TRBV27	TRBJ2-1	CASSSPGAPYNEQFF	TGTGCCAGCAGTTCCCCGGGAGCCCCCTACAATGAGCAGTTCTTC
-	TRBD2	TRBV11-3	TRBJ2-1	CASSPWTSGYNEQFF	TGTGCCAGCAGCCCATGGACTAGCGGATACAATGAGCAGTTCTTC
-	-	TRBV5-1	TRBJ1-1	CASSLGGREETEAFF	TGCGCCAGCAGCTTGGGCGGGAGGGAAGAAACTGAAGCTTTCTTT
-	TRBD1	TRBV4-1	TRBJ1-2	CASSQVLEPTGSGGYTF	TGCGCCAGCAGCCAAGTTCTGGAGCCGACAGGGAGTGGTGGCTACACCTTC
-	TRBD1	TRBV7-2	TRBJ1-1	CASSWAATGSAEAFF	TGTGCCAGCAGCTGGGCAGCGACAGGGTCGGCTGAAGCTTTCTTT
-	-	TRBV7-2	TRBJ2-7	CASSPVGRSAQYF	TGTGCCAGCAGCCCTGTCGGGAGAAGCGCGCAGTACTTC
-	-	TRBV6-5	TRBJ1-3	CASSYGAPGNTIYF	TGTGCCAGCAGTTATGGAGCACCCGGAAACACCATATATTTT
medium-sized	-	TRBV19	TRBJ1-2	CASSIDGFGYYGYTF	TGTGCCAGTAGTATAGATGGGTTCGGGTACTATGGCTACACCTTC
-	-	TRBV11-2	TRBJ2-5	CASSLGNRKETQYF	TGTGCCAGCAGCTTAGGTAACAGAAAAGAGACCCAGTACTTC
-	-	TRBV30	TRBJ1-5	CAWSELLNQPQHF	TGTGCCTGGAGTGAACTTCTAAATCAGCCCCAGCATTTT
-	TRBD2	TRBV29-1	TRBJ2-3	CSVPPERGGPLGGDTQYF	TGCAGCGTCCCCCCCGAGCGGGGGGGCCCTTTGGGTGGGGATACGCAGTATTTT
-	TRBD1	TRBV19	TRBJ1-2	CASSRTGYYGYTF	TGTGCCAGTAGTCGGACAGGGTACTATGGCTACACCTTC
-	TRBD1	TRBV6-5	TRBJ1-5	CASRTGVHQPQHF	TGTGCCAGCAGGACAGGGGTCCATCAGCCCCAGCATTTT